The clone carrying this TCR beta chain was seen more than once but under ten times. Germline and genes here are mouse. Combined cutaneous lymph node cells underwent sorting by CD4, CD8alpha, NKG2D, NKG2ACE and additional markers. Sequencing relied on a cDNA template that was reverse transcribed from extracted RNA. Using immunoSEQ multiplex PCR, the repertoire was profiled, and TCRdb retains in-frame clones only, with some absent. The sample was found to contain about 300,000 clones, and every one recurs. This specimen comes from a study of CD8+ T cells in alopecia areata. The source material was CD4+ T cells sorted from a lymph node. This clonotype was obtained from a C3H/HeJ mouse with alopecia areata. The MHC haplotype of this mouse line is H2-k.

CDR3: CASSRGQVNYAEQFF. The DNA read from the CDR3 is TGTGCCAGCAGCCGAGGACAGGTAAACTATGCT. J is TRBJ2-1 and V is TRBV19; 7 bases agree with TRBD1. The sequence runs out 4 residues before the end of the CDR3; the remainder is reconstructed from the germline J gene. Germline loops: CDR1 FNHDT, CDR2 SITEND (reference sequence). The CDR3 runs to 15 residues. The junction had 6 bases not matched to a gene; V was cut back by 5 bases and J by 1 base.